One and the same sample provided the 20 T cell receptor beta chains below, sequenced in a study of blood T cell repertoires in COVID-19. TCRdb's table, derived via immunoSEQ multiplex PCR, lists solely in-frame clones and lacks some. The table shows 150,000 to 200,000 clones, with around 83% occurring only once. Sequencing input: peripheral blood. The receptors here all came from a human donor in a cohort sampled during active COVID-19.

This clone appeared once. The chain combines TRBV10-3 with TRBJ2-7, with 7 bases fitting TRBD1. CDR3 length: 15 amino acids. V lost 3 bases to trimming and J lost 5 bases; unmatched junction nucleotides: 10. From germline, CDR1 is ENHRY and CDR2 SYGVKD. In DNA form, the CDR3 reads TGTGCCATCAGTGATAAGGGGGCTCGGATAAACGAGCAGTACTTC. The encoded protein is CAISDKGARINEQYF.

The CDR3: CASSLRLAGLSYEQYF. The CDR3 DNA reads as TGCGCCAGCAGCTTGAGGTTGGCGGGCCTGTCCTACGAGCAGTACTTC. This sequence joins TRBV5-1 and TRBJ2-7; possible D gene TRBD2, 5 bases. CDR1 and CDR2 from the germline V gene are SGHRS and YFSETQ. This CDR3 is 16 amino acids long. V lost 1 base and J lost 1, with 15 bases in between.

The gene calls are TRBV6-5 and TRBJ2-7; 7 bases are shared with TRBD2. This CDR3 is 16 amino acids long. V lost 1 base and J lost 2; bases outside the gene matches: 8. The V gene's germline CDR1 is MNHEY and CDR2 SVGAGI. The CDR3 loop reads CASSYLAGTIPYEQYF. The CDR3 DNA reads TGTGCCAGCAGTTACTTAGCCGGGACTATACCCTACGAGCAGTACTTC.

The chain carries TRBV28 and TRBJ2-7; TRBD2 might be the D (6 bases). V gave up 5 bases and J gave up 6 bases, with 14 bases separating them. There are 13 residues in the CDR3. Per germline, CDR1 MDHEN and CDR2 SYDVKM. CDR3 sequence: CASSPLGRGEQYF. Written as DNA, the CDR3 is TGTGCCAGCAGTCCCCTGGGGCGGGGCGAGCAGTACTTC.

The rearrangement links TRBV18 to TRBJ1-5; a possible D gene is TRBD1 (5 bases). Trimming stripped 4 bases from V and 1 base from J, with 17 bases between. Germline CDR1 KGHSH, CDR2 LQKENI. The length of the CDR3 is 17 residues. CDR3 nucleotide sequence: TGTGCCAGCTCACTCTCGCGGACTGGGGGGAGCAATCAGCCCCAGCATTTT. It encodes CASSLSRTGGSNQPQHF.

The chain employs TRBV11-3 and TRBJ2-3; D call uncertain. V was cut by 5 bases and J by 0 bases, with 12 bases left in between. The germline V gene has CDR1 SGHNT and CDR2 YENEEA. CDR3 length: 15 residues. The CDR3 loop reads CASSTNPSSTDTQYF. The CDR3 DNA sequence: TGTGCCAGCAGCACCAACCCTAGTAGCACAGATACGCAGTATTTT.

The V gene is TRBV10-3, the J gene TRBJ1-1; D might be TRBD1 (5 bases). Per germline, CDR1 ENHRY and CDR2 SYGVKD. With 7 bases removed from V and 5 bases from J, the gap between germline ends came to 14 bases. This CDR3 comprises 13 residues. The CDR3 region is CAITSKGNTEAFF. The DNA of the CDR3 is TGTGCCATCACCAGCAAGGGGAATACTGAAGCTTTCTTT.

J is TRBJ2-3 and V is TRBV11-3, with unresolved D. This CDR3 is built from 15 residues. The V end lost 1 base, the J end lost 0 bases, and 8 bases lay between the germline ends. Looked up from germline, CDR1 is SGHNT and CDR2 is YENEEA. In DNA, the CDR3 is TGTGCCAGCAGCTTAGGTACAGAAAGCACAGATACGCAGTATTTT. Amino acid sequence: CASSLGTESTDTQYF. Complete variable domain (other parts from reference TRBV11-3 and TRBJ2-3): EAGVVQSPRYKIIEKKQPVAFWCNPISGHNTLYWYLQNLGQGPELLIRYENEEAVDDSQLPKDRFSAERLKGVDSTLKIQPAELGDSAVYLCASSLGTESTDTQYFGPGTRLTVL.

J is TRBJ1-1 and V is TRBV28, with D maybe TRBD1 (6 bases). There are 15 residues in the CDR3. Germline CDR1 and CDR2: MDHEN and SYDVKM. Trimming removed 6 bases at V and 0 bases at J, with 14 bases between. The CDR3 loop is CASRGRGFMNTEAFF. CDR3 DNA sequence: TGTGCCAGCAGGGGGAGGGGGTTTATGAACACTGAAGCTTTCTTT.

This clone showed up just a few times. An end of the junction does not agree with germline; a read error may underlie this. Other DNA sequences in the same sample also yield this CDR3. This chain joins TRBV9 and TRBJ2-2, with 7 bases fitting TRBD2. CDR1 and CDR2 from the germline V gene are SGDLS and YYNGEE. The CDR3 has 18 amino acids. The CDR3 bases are TGTGCCCGCAGCGTCGGCGGGGCGGGCGGGGGGAACACCGGGGAGCTGTTTTTT. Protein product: CARSVGGAGGGNTGELFF.

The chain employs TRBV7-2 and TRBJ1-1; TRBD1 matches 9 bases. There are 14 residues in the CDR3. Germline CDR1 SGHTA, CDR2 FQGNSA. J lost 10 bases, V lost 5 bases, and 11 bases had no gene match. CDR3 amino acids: CASSPTGGAGGAFF. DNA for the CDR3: TGTGCCAGCAGCCCTACAGGGGGCGCGGGAGGAGCTTTCTTT. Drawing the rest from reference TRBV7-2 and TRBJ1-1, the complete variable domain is GAGVSQSPSNKVTEKGKDVELRCDPISGHTALYWYRQSLGQGLEFLIYFQGNSAPDKSGLPSDRFSAERTGGSVSTLTIQRTQQEDSAVYLCASSPTGGAGGAFFGQGTRLTVV.

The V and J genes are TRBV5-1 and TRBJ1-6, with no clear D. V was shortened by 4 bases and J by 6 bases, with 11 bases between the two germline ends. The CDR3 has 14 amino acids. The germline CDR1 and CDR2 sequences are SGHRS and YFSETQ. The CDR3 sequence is CASSPDKINSPLHF. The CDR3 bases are TGCGCCAGCAGCCCCGACAAGATTAATTCACCCCTCCACTTT. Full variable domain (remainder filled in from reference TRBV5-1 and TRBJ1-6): KAGVTQTPRYLIKTRGQQVTLSCSPISGHRSVSWYQQTPGQGLQFLFEYFSETQRNKGNFPGRFSGRQFSNSRSEMNVSTLELGDSALYLCASSPDKINSPLHFGNGTRLTVT.

Here the CDR3 DNA reads TGCGCCAGCAGCTTGGGCCAGGGAGGAGGGCAGCCCCAGCATTTT. Encoded protein: CASSLGQGGGQPQHF. The chain carries TRBV5-1 and TRBJ1-5, with TRBD1 as a possible D gene (5 bases). V lost 0 bases and J 7 bases, leaving 14 bases between the germline ends. This CDR3 region has 15 residues. From germline, CDR1 is SGHRS and CDR2 YFSETQ.

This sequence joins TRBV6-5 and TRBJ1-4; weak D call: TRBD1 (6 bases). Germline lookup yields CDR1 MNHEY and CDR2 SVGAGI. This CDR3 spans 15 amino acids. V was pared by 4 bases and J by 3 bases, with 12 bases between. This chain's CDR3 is CASSSGTYANEKLFF. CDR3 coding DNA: TGTGCCAGCAGTTCCGGGACATATGCTAATGAAAAACTGTTTTTT.

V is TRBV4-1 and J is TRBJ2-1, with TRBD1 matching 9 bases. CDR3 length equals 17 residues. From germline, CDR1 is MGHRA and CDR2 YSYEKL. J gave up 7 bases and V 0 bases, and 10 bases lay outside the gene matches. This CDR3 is CASSQEQGAGARNEQFF. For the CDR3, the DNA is TGCGCCAGCAGCCAAGAACAGGGGGCGGGGGCTAGGAATGAGCAGTTCTTC.

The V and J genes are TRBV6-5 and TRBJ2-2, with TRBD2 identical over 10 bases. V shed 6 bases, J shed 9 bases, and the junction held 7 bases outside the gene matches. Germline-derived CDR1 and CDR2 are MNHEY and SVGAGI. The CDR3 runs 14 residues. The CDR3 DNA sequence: TGTGCCAGCAGGCCTAGCGGGAGTAGTCGGGAGCTGTTTTTT. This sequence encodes CASRPSGSSRELFF.

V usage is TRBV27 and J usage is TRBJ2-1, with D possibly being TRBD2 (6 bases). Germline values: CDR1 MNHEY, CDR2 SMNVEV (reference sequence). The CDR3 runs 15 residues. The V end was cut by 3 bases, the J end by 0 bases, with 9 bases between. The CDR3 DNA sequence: TGTGCCAGCAGTTTTAGCGGTTACTCCTACAATGAGCAGTTCTTC. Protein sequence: CASSFSGYSYNEQFF.

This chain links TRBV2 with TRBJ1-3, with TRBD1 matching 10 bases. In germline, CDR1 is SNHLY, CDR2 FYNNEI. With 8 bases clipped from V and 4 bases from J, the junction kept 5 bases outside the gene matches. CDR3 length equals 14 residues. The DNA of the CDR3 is TGTGCCAGCCGGGACAGGGGTAGAGGAAACACCATATATTTT. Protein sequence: CASRDRGRGNTIYF.

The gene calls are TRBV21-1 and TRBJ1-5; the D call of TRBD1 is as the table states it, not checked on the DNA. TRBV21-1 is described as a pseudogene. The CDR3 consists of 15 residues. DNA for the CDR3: TGTGCCAGCAGCGGTGGAAGGGGCGACAATCAGCCCCAGCATTTT. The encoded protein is CASSGGRGDNQPQHF.

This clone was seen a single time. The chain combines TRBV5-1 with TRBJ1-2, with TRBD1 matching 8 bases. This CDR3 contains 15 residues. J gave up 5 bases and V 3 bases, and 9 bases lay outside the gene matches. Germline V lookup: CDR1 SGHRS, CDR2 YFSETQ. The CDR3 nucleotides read TGCGCCAGCAGCTACACGACAGGGGTCGAGTATGGCTACACCTTC. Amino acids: CASSYTTGVEYGYTF.